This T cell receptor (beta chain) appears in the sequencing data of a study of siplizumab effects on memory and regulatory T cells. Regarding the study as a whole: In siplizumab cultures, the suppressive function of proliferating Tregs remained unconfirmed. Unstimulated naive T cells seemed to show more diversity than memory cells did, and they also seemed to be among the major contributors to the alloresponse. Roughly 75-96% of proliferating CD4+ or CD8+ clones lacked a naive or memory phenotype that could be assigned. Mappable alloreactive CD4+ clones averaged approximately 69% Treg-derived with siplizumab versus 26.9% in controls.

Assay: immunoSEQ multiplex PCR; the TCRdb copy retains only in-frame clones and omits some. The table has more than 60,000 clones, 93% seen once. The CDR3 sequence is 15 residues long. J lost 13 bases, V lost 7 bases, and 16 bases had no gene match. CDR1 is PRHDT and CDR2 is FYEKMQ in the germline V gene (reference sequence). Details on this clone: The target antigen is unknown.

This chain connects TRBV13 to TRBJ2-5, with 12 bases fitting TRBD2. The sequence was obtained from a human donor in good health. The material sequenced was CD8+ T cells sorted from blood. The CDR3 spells CASTNETSGGPPPYF. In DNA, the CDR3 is TGTGCCAGCACCAATGAGACTAGCGGGGGACCCCCGCCGTACTTC.